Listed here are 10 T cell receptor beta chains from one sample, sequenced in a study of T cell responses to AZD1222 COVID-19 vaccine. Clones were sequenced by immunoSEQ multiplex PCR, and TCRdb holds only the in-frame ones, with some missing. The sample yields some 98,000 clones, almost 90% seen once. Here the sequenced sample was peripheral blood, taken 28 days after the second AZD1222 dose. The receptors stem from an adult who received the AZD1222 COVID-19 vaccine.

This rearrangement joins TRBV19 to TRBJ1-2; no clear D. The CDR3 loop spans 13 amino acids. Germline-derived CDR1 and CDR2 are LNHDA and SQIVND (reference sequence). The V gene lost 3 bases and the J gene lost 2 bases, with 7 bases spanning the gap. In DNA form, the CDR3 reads TGTGCCAGTAGTATGACGGAGAACTATGGCTACACCTTC. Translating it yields CASSMTENYGYTF.

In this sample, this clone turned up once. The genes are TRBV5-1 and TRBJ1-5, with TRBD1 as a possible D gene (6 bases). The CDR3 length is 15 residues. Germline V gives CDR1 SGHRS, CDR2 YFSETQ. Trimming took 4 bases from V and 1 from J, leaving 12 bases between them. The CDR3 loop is CASSPYTGSNQPQHF. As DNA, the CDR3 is TGCGCCAGCAGCCCCTACACAGGGAGCAATCAGCCCCAGCATTTT.

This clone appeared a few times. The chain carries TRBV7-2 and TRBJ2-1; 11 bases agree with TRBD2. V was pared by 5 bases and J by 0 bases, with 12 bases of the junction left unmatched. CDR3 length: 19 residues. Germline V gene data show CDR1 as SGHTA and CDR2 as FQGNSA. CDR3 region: CASSPRGLAGGSSYNEQFF. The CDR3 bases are TGTGCCAGCAGCCCACGAGGTCTAGCGGGAGGTAGCTCCTACAATGAGCAGTTCTTC.

The CDR3 DNA is TGTGCCAGCAGCTCCCGGCCAGGCGATGAGCAGTTCTTC. This gives the protein CASSSRPGDEQFF. The chain links TRBV7-8 to TRBJ2-1; D not resolved. CDR1 and CDR2 from the germline V gene are SGHVS and FQNEAQ. Deletions cut 4 bases from V and 8 bases from J, with 12 bases between. This CDR3 region has 13 residues.

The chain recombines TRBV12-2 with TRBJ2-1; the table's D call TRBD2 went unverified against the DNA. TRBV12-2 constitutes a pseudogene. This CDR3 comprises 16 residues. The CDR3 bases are TGTGCAAGTCGCTTACGGACTAGATCGACCTACAATGAGCAGTTCTTC. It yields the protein CASRLRTRSTYNEQFF.

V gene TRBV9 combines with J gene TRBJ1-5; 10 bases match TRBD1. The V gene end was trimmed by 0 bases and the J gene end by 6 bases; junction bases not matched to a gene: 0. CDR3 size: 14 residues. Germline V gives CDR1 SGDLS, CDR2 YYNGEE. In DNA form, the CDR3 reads TGTGCCAGCAGCGTAGGACAGGGGGCTCAGCCCCAGCATTTT. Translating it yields CASSVGQGAQPQHF.

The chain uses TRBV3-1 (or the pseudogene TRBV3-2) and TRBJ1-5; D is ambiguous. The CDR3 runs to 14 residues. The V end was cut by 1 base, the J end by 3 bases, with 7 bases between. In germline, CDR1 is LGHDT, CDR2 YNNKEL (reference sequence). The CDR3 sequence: CASSQGHNNQPQHF. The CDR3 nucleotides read TGTGCCAGCAGCCAAGGCCACAACAATCAGCCCCAGCATTTT.

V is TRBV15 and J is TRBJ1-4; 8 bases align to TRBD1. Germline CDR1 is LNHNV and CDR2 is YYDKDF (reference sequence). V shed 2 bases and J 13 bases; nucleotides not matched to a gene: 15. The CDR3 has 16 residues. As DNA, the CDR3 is TGTGCCACCAGCAGACTCAGGGGGCAGGGACCCTCGATACTGTTTTTT. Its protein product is CATSRLRGQGPSILFF.

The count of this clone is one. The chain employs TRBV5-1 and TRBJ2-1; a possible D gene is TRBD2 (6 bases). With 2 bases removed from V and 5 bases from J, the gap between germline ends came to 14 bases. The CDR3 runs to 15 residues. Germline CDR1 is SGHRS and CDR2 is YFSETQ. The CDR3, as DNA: TGCGCCAGCAGCTTAGAACTAGCTCGTCACAATGAGCAGTTCTTC. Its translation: CASSLELARHNEQFF.

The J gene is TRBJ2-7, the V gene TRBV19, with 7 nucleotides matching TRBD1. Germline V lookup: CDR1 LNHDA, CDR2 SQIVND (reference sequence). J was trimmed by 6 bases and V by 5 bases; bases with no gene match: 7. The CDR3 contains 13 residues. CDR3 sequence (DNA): TGTGCCAGTAGTGAGGGGGCGCGAACCGAGCAGTACTTC. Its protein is CASSEGARTEQYF.